These 14 T cell receptor beta chains were sequenced from one sample in a study of glioma-infiltrating T cells after dendritic cell vaccination. Sequencing used immunoSEQ multiplex PCR; TCRdb keeps in-frame clones, though not all of them. The profile shows 75,000 to 100,000 clones, around 80% of them singletons. This material consisted of blood, taken before dendritic cell vaccination. Receptors originate from a human donor with glioblastoma.

V usage is TRBV5-1 and J usage is TRBJ1-2; 7 bases are shared with TRBD1. The CDR3 extends over 15 amino acids. V dropped 2 bases and J dropped 6; count of bases not matched to a gene: 10. Per the germline V gene, CDR1 is SGHRS and CDR2 is YFSETQ. The CDR3 sequence is CASSFVEGGFNGYTF. The CDR3 coding sequence is TGCGCCAGCAGCTTCGTCGAAGGGGGCTTCAATGGCTACACCTTC.

V is TRBV7-3 and J is TRBJ2-1; the match to TRBD2 covers 10 bases. The CDR3 totals 16 residues. V trimming: 5 bases; J trimming: 7 bases; junction bases outside the gene matches: 11. The V gene's germline CDR1 is SGHTA and CDR2 FQGTGA. CDR3 protein: CASSPHGLAAPNEQFF. CDR3 DNA sequence: TGTGCCAGCAGCCCACACGGACTAGCGGCCCCGAATGAGCAGTTCTTC.

This rearrangement joins TRBV29-1 to TRBJ1-6; 10 positions agree with TRBD1. The ends lost 6 bases at V and 7 bases at J; junction bases unmatched: 3. CDR3 length: 13 amino acids. In germline, CDR1 is SQVTM, CDR2 ANQGSEA. In DNA, the CDR3 is TGCAGCGTCCGACAGGGGGCCAATTCACCCCTCCACTTT. Translating it yields CSVRQGANSPLHF.

The V and J genes are TRBV6-6 and TRBJ1-5; possible D gene TRBD1, 5 bases. This CDR3 spans 15 amino acids. The V gene lost 3 bases and the J gene lost 1 base, with 10 bases spanning the gap. CDR1 is MNHNY and CDR2 is SVGAGI in the germline V gene (reference sequence). The CDR3 reads CASSYRTPSNQPQHF. The CDR3 bases are TGTGCCAGCAGTTATAGGACACCGAGCAATCAGCCCCAGCATTTT.

The CDR3 sequence is CASSSRTGMVYF. CDR3 nucleotide sequence: TGCGCCAGCAGCTCCCGGACAGGGATGGTGTACTTC. This chain uses TRBV5-1 with TRBJ2-7; 8 positions agree with TRBD1. Germline lookup yields CDR1 SGHRS and CDR2 YFSETQ. CDR3 length equals 12 residues. V lost 3 bases to trimming and J lost 12 bases; unmatched junction nucleotides: 8.

This chain links TRBV7-2 with TRBJ2-3, with TRBD2 identical over 11 bases. V lost 5 bases and J lost 6; bases outside the gene matches: 16. Germline V lookup: CDR1 SGHTA, CDR2 FQGNSA. The CDR3 contains 18 residues. The CDR3 loop reads CASSHPVGSGRAWDTQYF. For the CDR3, the DNA is TGTGCCAGCAGCCACCCCGTGGGTAGCGGGAGGGCCTGGGATACGCAGTATTTT.

This rearrangement joins TRBV11-2 to TRBJ2-2; D is unresolved. CDR3 length: 15 residues. In germline, CDR1 is SGHAT, CDR2 FQNNGV. V was trimmed by 6 bases and J by 5 bases, leaving 16 bases between them. CDR3 DNA sequence: TGTGCCAGCAGGGGCCCCCTCAGGCGAACCGGGGAGCTGTTTTTT. Translation gives CASRGPLRRTGELFF.

J is TRBJ2-7 and V is TRBV4-1, with 7 bases aligning to TRBD1. The CDR3 totals 15 residues. V was clipped by 2 bases and J by 0 bases; unmatched bases: 4. Germline-derived CDR1 and CDR2 are MGHRA and YSYEKL. In nucleotides, the CDR3 is TGCGCCAGCAGCCAAAGACAGGGCTACTCCTACGAGCAGTACTTC. This codes for CASSQRQGYSYEQYF.

The CDR3 spells CASTWGTSGARQYF. CDR3 nucleotide sequence: TGTGCCAGCACCTGGGGGACTAGCGGCGCACGGCAGTACTTC. This chain links TRBV6-6 with TRBJ2-7; 11 bases align to TRBD2. This CDR3 contains 14 residues. CDR1 is MNHNY, CDR2 SVGAGI, per germline (reference sequence). V lost 7 bases and J lost 9; bases outside the gene matches: 11.

CDR3 coding DNA: TGCGCCAGCGAAGGAACAGGGGCTGGAGCCGGGGAGCTGTTTTTT. Amino acids: CASEGTGAGAGELFF. This chain uses TRBV10-2 with TRBJ2-2; 7 bases line up with TRBD1. V was clipped by 8 bases and J by 6 bases; unmatched bases: 12. This CDR3 has 15 residues. Germline CDR1 WSHSY, CDR2 SAAADI.

V is TRBV27 and J is TRBJ2-1, with 8 bases matching TRBD2. J was trimmed by 6 bases and V by 3 bases; bases with no gene match: 7. Germline V lookup: CDR1 MNHEY, CDR2 SMNVEV (reference sequence). The CDR3 length is 15 residues. CDR3 DNA: TGTGCCAGCAGTTTTAGCGGGGCGGGGTCCAATGAGCAGTTCTTC. This codes for CASSFSGAGSNEQFF.

The rearrangement links TRBV18 to TRBJ2-7, with D possibly TRBD1 on 5 matching bases. Germline V gives CDR1 KGHSH, CDR2 LQKENI. The V end lost 3 bases, the J end lost 6 bases, and 21 bases lay between the germline ends. The CDR3 loop spans 16 amino acids. Written as DNA, the CDR3 is TGTGCCAGCTCACCTCAAGAGCAGGGAATCCGCGCCGAGCAGTACTTC. As protein: CASSPQEQGIRAEQYF.

The rearrangement joins TRBV18 to TRBJ1-1; 8 bases fit TRBD1. This CDR3 is built from 15 residues. From germline, CDR1 is KGHSH and CDR2 LQKENI. V gave up 4 bases and J gave up 1 base; unmatched junction bases: 5. The CDR3 sequence: CASSLGGTGNTEAFF. CDR3 DNA sequence: TGTGCCAGCTCACTTGGAGGGACAGGGAACACTGAAGCTTTCTTT.

This chain links TRBV27 with TRBJ2-1; no definite D call. The germline CDR1 and CDR2 sequences are MNHEY and SMNVEV (reference sequence). This CDR3 is 15 amino acids long. V shed 3 bases and J shed 2 bases, with 11 bases lying between them. CDR3 bases: TGTGCCAGCAGTTTGGTTGGCTTTCCCTACAATGAGCAGTTCTTC. Amino acids: CASSLVGFPYNEQFF.